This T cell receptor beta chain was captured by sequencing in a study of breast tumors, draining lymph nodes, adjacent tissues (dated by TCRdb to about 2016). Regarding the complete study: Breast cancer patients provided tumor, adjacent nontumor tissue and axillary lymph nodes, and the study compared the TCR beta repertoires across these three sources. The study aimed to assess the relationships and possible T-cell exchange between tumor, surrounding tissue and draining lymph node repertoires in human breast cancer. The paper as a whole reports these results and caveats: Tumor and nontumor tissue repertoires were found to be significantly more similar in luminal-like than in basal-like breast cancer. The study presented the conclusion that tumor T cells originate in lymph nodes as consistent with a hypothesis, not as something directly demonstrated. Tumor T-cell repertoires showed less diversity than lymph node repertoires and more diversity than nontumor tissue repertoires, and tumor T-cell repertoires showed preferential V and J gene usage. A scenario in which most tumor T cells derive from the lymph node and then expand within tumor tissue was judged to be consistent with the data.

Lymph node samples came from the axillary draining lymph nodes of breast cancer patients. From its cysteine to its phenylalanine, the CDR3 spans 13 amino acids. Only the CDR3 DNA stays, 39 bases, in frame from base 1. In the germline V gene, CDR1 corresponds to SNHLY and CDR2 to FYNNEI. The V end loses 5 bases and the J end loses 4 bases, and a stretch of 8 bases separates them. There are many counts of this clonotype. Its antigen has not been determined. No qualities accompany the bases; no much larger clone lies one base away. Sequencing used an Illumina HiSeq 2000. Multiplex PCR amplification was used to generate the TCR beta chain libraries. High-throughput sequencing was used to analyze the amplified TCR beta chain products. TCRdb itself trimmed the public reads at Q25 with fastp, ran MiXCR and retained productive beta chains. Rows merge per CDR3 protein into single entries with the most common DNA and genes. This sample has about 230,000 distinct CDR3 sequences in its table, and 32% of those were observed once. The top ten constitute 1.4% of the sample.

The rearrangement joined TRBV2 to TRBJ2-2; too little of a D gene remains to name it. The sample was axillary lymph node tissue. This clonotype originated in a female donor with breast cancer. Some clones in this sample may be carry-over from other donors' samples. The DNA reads TGTGCCAGCAGTTGGGTTGCCACCGGGGAGCTGTTTTTT. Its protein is CASSWVATGELFF.